Each of the 4 T cell receptor beta chains below was sequenced from the same sample in a study of somatic mutations in cytotoxic T cells in rheumatoid arthritis. Libraries were prepared by immunoSEQ multiplex PCR; TCRdb keeps only in-frame clonotypes and omits some of them. Here the sample spans nearly 20,000 clones, approximately 80% being singletons. Sequenced: CD8+ T cells sorted from blood. The receptors were sampled from a woman aged 45-65 years in good health.

This chain links TRBV4-2 with TRBJ1-2; the match to TRBD1 covers 7 bases. This CDR3 is 16 amino acids long. Germline values: CDR1 LGHNA, CDR2 YNFKEQ. J was trimmed by 0 bases and V by 3 bases; bases with no gene match: 7. In DNA, the CDR3 is TGTGCCAGCAGCCATGTCGGGACAGATTCTAACTATGGCTACACCTTC. It specifies CASSHVGTDSNYGYTF.

The DNA of the CDR3 is TGCGCCAGCCGTCCCGGACAGGAGAACTATGGCTACACCTTC. This codes for CASRPGQENYGYTF. V gene TRBV5-1 combines with J gene TRBJ1-2; 7 bases map to TRBD1. The V segment lost 7 bases and the J segment 2 bases; nucleotides outside the gene matches: 8. Germline V lookup: CDR1 SGHRS, CDR2 YFSETQ. The CDR3 is 14 residues long.

V and J are TRBV6-1 and TRBJ1-5; no clear D. Trimming cost V 1 base and J 5 bases, with 12 bases left between them. The CDR3 has 15 residues. The germline V gene has CDR1 MNHNS and CDR2 SASEGT. CDR3 in DNA: TGTGCCAGCAGTGAAGAACTTCTTTACGATCAGCCCCAGCATTTT. Its protein is CASSEELLYDQPQHF.

The chain employs TRBV9 and TRBJ1-2; no reliable D call. The V end was cut by 3 bases, the J end by 0 bases, with 12 bases between. The CDR3 has 15 amino acids. The germline V gene encodes CDR1 SGDLS and CDR2 YYNGEE. For the CDR3, the DNA is TGTGCCAGCAGCGCCTCGACGGGGACTAACTATGGCTACACCTTC. As protein: CASSASTGTNYGYTF. Full variable domain (remainder filled in from reference TRBV9 and TRBJ1-2): DSGVTQTPKHLITATGQRVTLRCSPRSGDLSVYWYQQSLDQGLQFLIQYYNGEERAKGNILERFSAQQFPDLHSELNLSSLELGDSALYFCASSASTGTNYGYTFGSGTRLTVV.